This T cell receptor (beta chain) was sequenced for a study of type 1 and type 2 diabetes patients. Across the study: The whole study generated approximately 20 million paired-end reads. Broader study findings: Between type 2 diabetes and control samples, V and J usage averaged around 0.97 correlation. Type 2 diabetes repertoires were more diverse than type 1 diabetes repertoires.

CDR1 is SGHNT and CDR2 is YENEEA in the germline V gene. The CDR3 is 18 residues long. In regard to this clonotype: Its antigen is undetermined. The junction does not match germline at one end; this may be a read error.

PCR was run on genomic DNA. Multiplex PCR with 30 forward and 13 reverse primers amplified the TCR beta CDR3. TCRdb analysed the multiplex PCR reads with MiXCR anew, one entry per CDR3 protein. The sample contains some 250,000 distinct CDR3 sequences, over 45% of which appear only once. The sequence was collected from a man aged 18 to 29 with type 2 diabetes. Specimen: peripheral blood mononuclear cells (PBMCs). V is TRBV11-3 and J is TRBJ1-2; TRBD1 aligns across 9 bases. CDR3 DNA: TGTGCCAGCAGCGTAACCTCGACAGGGGGAAGGAAAATGTATGGCCACACCTTC. Its translation: CASSVTSTGGRKMYGHTF.